These 3 T cell receptor beta chains came from one sample sequenced in a study of response to subunit inactivated influenza vaccine (dated by TCRdb to about 2018). Library preparation used RT-PCR. Sequencer: Illumina HiSeq 2500. TCRdb took the public reads, trimmed them with fastp at Q25, ran MiXCR for clone calling and kept in-frame beta chains. Identical CDR3 protein sequences are pooled into one entry, listed with their most common genes and DNA. The sample has about half a million distinct CDR3 sequences on record, around 8% of them singletons. The top ten hold 13% of the sample. The specimen was PBMCs from blood, collected around 25 months after vaccination. These receptors were taken from a man in his fifties or sixties who received an inactivated influenza vaccine. Donor details come from another sample of the same person, matched by shared clones.

This clonotype was detected only a few times. The V and J genes are TRBV27 and TRBJ2-3; possible D gene TRBD2, 6 bases. This CDR3 has 14 residues. With 6 bases removed from V and 5 bases from J, the gap between germline ends came to 15 bases. The V gene's germline CDR1 is MNHEY and CDR2 SMNVEV (reference sequence). The DNA of the CDR3 is TGTGCCAGCAGCCGTCGCGGGGCGCAAGATACGCAGTATTTT. Translating gives CASSRRGAQDTQYF.

This clonotype was observed a handful of times. The chain carries TRBV15 and TRBJ2-7; TRBD1 matches 9 bases. The CDR3 contains 13 residues. In germline, CDR1 is LNHNV, CDR2 YYDKDF (reference sequence). Losses at the gene ends were 5 bases for V and 5 bases for J; bases not matched to a gene: 4. As DNA, the CDR3 is TGTGCCACCAGCGAGGACAGGGGTAACGAGCAGTACTTC. It yields the protein CATSEDRGNEQYF.

This clonotype was observed many times. The gene calls are TRBV12-3 or TRBV12-4 and TRBJ1-1, with 10 bases fitting TRBD1. This CDR3 has 15 residues. The V segment lost 6 bases and the J segment 3 bases; nucleotides outside the gene matches: 7. This CDR3 is CASRRQGAQHTEAFF. In DNA form, the CDR3 reads TGTGCCAGCAGGAGACAGGGGGCGCAGCACACTGAAGCTTTCTTT.